This T cell receptor beta chain was observed in a study of cytotoxic CD8 clonotypes in ibrutinib-treated CLL. Broader study findings: Samples were collected at differing times from sustained-remission and progressing patients.

The table came from immunoSEQ multiplex PCR; TCRdb's copy has only in-frame clones and leaves some out. The sample has some 150,000 clones; 70% to 90% are singletons. This clone turned up a few times. The antigen remains unidentified. The clonotype comes from a human donor with chronic lymphocytic leukemia. The material was PBMCs, obtained after 36 months of ibrutinib treatment.

CDR3 sequence (DNA): TGTGCCACTATGCCTGGGGTAAGCACAGATACGCAGTATTTT. Protein: CATMPGVSTDTQYF. The gene calls are TRBV7-2 and TRBJ2-3; D is unclear. Trimming removed 10 bases at V and 0 bases at J, with 14 bases between. CDR1 is SGHTA, CDR2 FQGNSA, per germline. This CDR3 region has 14 residues.